This TCR beta chain was sequenced for a study of T cells in Graves' hyperthyroidism and ophthalmopathy. RNA transcripts gave rise to amplified TCR beta CDR3 regions. The HTBI primer set was used in a first-round RT-PCR of the TCR CDR3. Each CDR3 protein gets one entry after TCRdb re-called the multiplex PCR reads with MiXCR. The sample lists some 150,000 distinct CDR3 sequences, more than 20% seen once, with roughly 71% in the top ten. This CDR3 comprises 13 residues. Trimming removed 3 bases from V and 10 bases from J; junction bases left unmatched: 4. The V and J genes are TRBV12-3 or TRBV12-4 and TRBJ1-4; TRBD1 matches at 8 bases. This sequence was found in a woman in her forties or fifties with Graves' hyperthyroidism that later progressed to Graves' ophthalmopathy. The material sequenced was blood. CDR3 region: CASSLTGAGKLFF. CDR3 in DNA: TGTGCCAGCAGTTTGACAGGGGCAGGAAAACTGTTTTTT.